The entry below describes one TCR beta chain. Patients with alopecia areata provided lesional scalp punch biopsies as well as peripheral blood. The data are from a study of CD8+ T cells in alopecia areata. Looking at the study overall: Twice daily, treated patients received 5 to 10 mg of oral tofacitinib.

CDR3 size: 12 residues. V was trimmed by 10 bases and J by 5 bases, leaving 11 bases between them. CDR1 is SNHLY and CDR2 is FYNNEI in the germline V gene. TCR sequencing used cDNA made by reverse transcription of extracted RNA. TCRdb keeps only in-frame clones here, not all; method: immunoSEQ multiplex PCR. The repertoire has under 250,000 clones, more than 45% of them found once; the top ten carry under 0.5%. Source: CD4+ T cells sorted from blood, taken at week 0. The TCR sequence derives from a human donor with alopecia areata. The genes are TRBV2 and TRBJ1-4; D ambiguous. In DNA form, the CDR3 reads TGTGCCACCAAACTAGGGAATGAAAAACTGTTTTTT. It is translated as CATKLGNEKLFF.